A selection of T cell receptor beta chains follows, all from one sample in a study of Ad26.COV2.S vaccination and SARS-CoV-2 variants. TCRdb keeps only in-frame clones here, not all; method: immunoSEQ multiplex PCR. The sample holds approximately 280,000 clones, more than 70% seen once. This specimen was peripheral blood, taken in a trial of Ad26.COV2.S vaccine versus placebo. The receptors originated from a person between 18 and 65 years old who received the Ad26.COV2.S COVID-19 vaccine or a placebo. CDR3s include the opening cysteine and the closing phenylalanine or tryptophan. The order of the fields is clone size, V gene, J gene, D gene, CDR3 protein, CDR3 DNA. A D gene is named only where the DNA matches it firmly. Rows give clone size only sometimes, using once, few, many, or a class for an expanded clone.

.	TRBV6-5	TRBJ2-1	TRBD1	CASSLGTGRNEQFF	TGTGCCAGCAGTCTTGGGACAGGGCGGAATGAGCAGTTCTTC
once	TRBV7-8	TRBJ2-3	.	CASSLGRGAGPTDTQYF	TGTGCCAGCAGCCTAGGCAGGGGAGCGGGGCCCACAGATACGCAGTATTTT
.	TRBV5-1	TRBJ1-1	TRBD1	CASRGTGEGTEAFF	TGCGCCAGCAGAGGAACAGGGGAAGGGACTGAAGCTTTCTTT
once	TRBV28	TRBJ1-3	.	CASLTRVGNTIYF	TGTGCCAGCTTAACACGGGTCGGAAACACCATATATTTT
.	TRBV13	TRBJ1-1	.	CASSFPRNTEAFF	TGTGCCAGCAGCTTTCCCAGGAACACTGAAGCTTTCTTT
.	TRBV30	TRBJ2-7	.	CARDKVGYISYEQYF	TGTGCCCGGGATAAAGTCGGATACATTTCCTACGAGCAGTACTTC
once	TRBV2	TRBJ1-1	.	CASSGRGGTEAFF	TGTGCCAGCAGTGGCAGGGGAGGGACTGAAGCTTTCTTT
.	TRBV7-9	TRBJ2-5	.	CASSFAGNFETQYF	TGTGCCAGCAGCTTCGCAGGGAACTTCGAGACCCAGTACTTC
.	TRBV5-4	TRBJ2-7	TRBD1	CASSLAPGQPYEQYF	TGTGCCAGCAGCTTGGCCCCGGGACAGCCCTACGAGCAGTACTTC
.	TRBV10-1	TRBJ2-5	.	CASSESLIQETQYF	TGCGCCAGCAGTGAGTCTCTGATCCAAGAGACCCAGTACTTC
.	TRBV4-1	TRBJ2-1	TRBD1	CASSQDGRTGVIF	TGCGCCAGCAGCCAAGATGGTAGGACAGGGGTTATCTTC
.	TRBV5-1	TRBJ1-1	TRBD1	CASSLYRGEVNTEAFF	TGCGCCAGCAGCTTGTACAGGGGGGAAGTGAACACTGAAGCTTTCTTT
.	TRBV4-1	TRBJ1-2	.	CASSQEDAAIAFGYTF	TGCGCCAGCAGCCAAGAGGACGCGGCCATTGCCTTTGGCTACACCTTC
once	TRBV2	TRBJ1-2	.	CASGSIYGYTF	TGTGCCAGCGGCAGCATCTATGGCTACACCTTC
.	TRBV4-1	TRBJ1-2	.	CASSQGLGATGAYGYTF	TGCGCCAGCAGCCAAGGACTTGGGGCCACCGGGGCCTATGGCTACACCTTC
.	TRBV13	TRBJ1-3	.	CASSLGHGNPSGNTIYF	TGTGCCAGCAGCTTAGGCCATGGGAACCCCTCTGGAAACACCATATATTTT
once	TRBV10-3	TRBJ1-3	TRBD1	CAISTGDGNTIYF	TGTGCCATCAGTACAGGGGACGGAAACACCATATATTTT
.	TRBV6-6	TRBJ2-5	TRBD1	CASRNPSGTAQETQYF	TGTGCCAGCAGAAATCCGTCCGGGACAGCCCAAGAGACCCAGTACTTC
.	TRBV19	TRBJ1-1	.	CASTLGTGTNTEAFF	TGTGCCAGTACCCTCGGTACAGGGACGAACACTGAAGCTTTCTTT
.	TRBV19	TRBJ2-1	.	CASSIVQGGISYNEQFF	TGTGCCAGTAGTATTGTTCAGGGTGGGATCTCCTACAATGAGCAGTTCTTC
.	TRBV7-9	TRBJ2-6	TRBD1	CASSLRDSESSGANVLTF	TGTGCCAGCAGCTTAAGGGACAGCGAGTCCTCTGGGGCCAACGTCCTGACTTTC
.	TRBV30	TRBJ1-1	TRBD1	CAWRTDRWNPEAFF	TGTGCCTGGAGGACGGACAGGTGGAATCCTGAAGCTTTCTTT
.	TRBV13	TRBJ2-1	TRBD1	CASSFAGTGRRTEQFF	TGTGCCAGCAGCTTCGCCGGGACAGGGAGGAGGACGGAGCAGTTCTTC
.	TRBV29-1	TRBJ2-5	.	CSVRATASGTFQETQYF	TGCAGCGTTCGCGCTACAGCGTCTGGGACATTTCAAGAGACCCAGTACTTC
.	TRBV11-2	TRBJ1-1	.	CASSSYANTEAFF	TGTGCCAGCAGCTCCTACGCGAACACTGAAGCTTTCTTT
.	TRBV9	TRBJ1-3	.	CASSVDSLKRSGNTIYF	TGTGCCAGCAGCGTGGACAGTCTCAAACGCTCTGGAAACACCATATATTTT
few	TRBV10-3	TRBJ1-5	.	CAIGGGLSNQPQHF	TGTGCCATCGGGGGTGGACTCAGCAATCAGCCCCAGCATTTT
once	TRBV14	TRBJ1-2	.	CASSRWGSGYTF	TGTGCCAGCAGCAGGTGGGGCTCTGGCTACACCTTC
.	TRBV11-3	TRBJ1-1	.	CASSFTGNTEAFF	TGTGCCAGCAGCTTCACAGGGAACACTGAAGCTTTCTTT
many	TRBV7-8	TRBJ2-7	.	CASSSGILLEQYF	TGTGCCAGCAGCTCCGGGATTCTCCTGGAGCAGTACTTC
.	TRBV9	TRBJ2-1	.	CASSGNQGVYNEQFF	TGTGCCAGCAGCGGAAATCAGGGAGTCTACAATGAGCAGTTCTTC
.	TRBV30	TRBJ2-6	.	CAWSLVAGANVLTF	TGTGCCTGGAGTCTGGTCGCTGGGGCCAACGTCCTGACTTTC
.	TRBV5-1	TRBJ1-6	.	CASSLQDRAPLHF	TGCGCCAGCAGCTTGCAGGATAGGGCACCCCTCCACTTT
once	TRBV19	TRBJ2-7	TRBD1	CASSPGQGASAYEQYF	TGTGCCAGTAGTCCAGGACAGGGTGCGTCGGCCTACGAGCAGTACTTC
once	TRBV18	TRBJ2-7	.	CASSLATTNYEQYF	TGTGCCAGCTCACTAGCGACAACGAACTACGAGCAGTACTTC
.	TRBV25-1	TRBJ2-3	.	CASSSDTQYF	TGTGCCAGCAGCTCTGATACGCAGTATTTT
.	TRBV7-6	TRBJ2-7	.	CASSYTQGGEQYF	TGTGCCAGCAGCTACACACAGGGTGGCGAGCAGTACTTC
.	TRBV5-1	TRBJ2-2	.	CASSLAGYTGELFF	TGCGCCAGCAGCTTGGCAGGGTACACCGGGGAGCTGTTTTTT
few	TRBV6-5	TRBJ2-2	.	CASRHPGVPTGELFF	TGTGCCAGCAGACACCCTGGGGTCCCTACCGGGGAGCTGTTTTTT